The 27 T cell receptor beta chains presented below share a single source sample, sequenced in a study of Ad26.COV2.S vaccination and SARS-CoV-2 variants. Treatment in this sample: 15 to 20 received Ad26.COV2.S at low or high dose, single or two shots; about 5 received placebo; per-sample allocation not given. On day 63 after the first injection, vaccine and placebo recipients gave samples. The repertoire was sequenced with immunoSEQ multiplex PCR; TCRdb's copy has only in-frame clones and lacks some. The table lists 380,000 or so clones, 88% of them singletons. This specimen consisted of peripheral blood, obtained in a trial of Ad26.COV2.S vaccine versus placebo. Receptors were obtained from a person aged 18-65 years who received the Ad26.COV2.S COVID-19 vaccine or a placebo.

The V call is TRBV5-1, the J call TRBJ2-5; tentatively, D is TRBD1 (5 bases). The CDR3 is made up of 15 amino acids. Germline CDR1 SGHRS, CDR2 YFSETQ. Deletions cut 4 bases from V and 3 bases from J, with 16 bases between. For the CDR3, the DNA is TGCGCCAGCAGCCCGGCCGGCAGGGCCGAAGAGACCCAGTACTTC. Amino acids: CASSPAGRAEETQYF.

This chain uses TRBV3-1 (or the pseudogene TRBV3-2) with TRBJ2-3; D not resolved. Germline loops: CDR1 LGHDT, CDR2 YNNKEL (reference sequence). V dropped 3 bases and J dropped 5 bases, with 9 bases sitting between them. The CDR3 consists of 13 residues. CDR3 in DNA: TGTGCCAGCAGCCATGGCTCCCAAGATACGCAGTATTTT. Residues: CASSHGSQDTQYF.

This chain links TRBV5-4 with TRBJ2-1, with TRBD2 matching over 8 bases. This CDR3 has 18 amino acids. The trim removed 0 bases at V and 6 bases at J, leaving 14 bases unmatched. Germline CDR1 and CDR2: SGHNT and YYREEE (reference sequence). DNA of the CDR3: TGTGCCAGCAGCTTGGGAATCCCTTCCGGGGGGGCCTTCAATGAGCAGTTCTTC. Its protein product is CASSLGIPSGGAFNEQFF.

This clone was seen more than once but under ten times. The V gene is TRBV18, the J gene TRBJ1-2; D is possibly TRBD1 (6 bases). CDR1 and CDR2 (germline): KGHSH, LQKENI. With 5 bases removed from V and 2 bases from J, the gap between germline ends came to 9 bases. The CDR3 loop spans 13 amino acids. The CDR3 region has the DNA TGTGCCAGCTCAACCGACAGGAACTATGGCTACACCTTC. Protein sequence: CASSTDRNYGYTF.

In its sample, this clone was seen once. The V gene is TRBV6-6, the J gene TRBJ1-1; D is unresolved. V was cut by 6 bases and J by 0 bases, with 17 bases left in between. This CDR3 has 16 amino acids. CDR1 is MNHNY, CDR2 SVGAGI, per germline (reference sequence). The CDR3 bases are TGTGCCAGCAGCCGCGAGCCGAATCTTATGAACACTGAAGCTTTCTTT. It translates to CASSREPNLMNTEAFF.

V usage is TRBV18 and J usage is TRBJ1-2, with D possibly matching TRBD1 (5 bases). Germline assignment: CDR1 KGHSH and CDR2 LQKENI. This CDR3 has 14 residues. V was shortened by 0 bases and J by 8 bases, with 13 bases between the two germline ends. The CDR3 here is CASSPPGGTGGYTF. CDR3 DNA sequence: TGTGCCAGCTCACCACCAGGTGGGACGGGAGGCTACACCTTC.

The J gene is TRBJ2-1, the V gene TRBV6-5; possibly TRBD2 for D (6 bases). Trimming pared 5 bases from V and 0 bases from J, leaving 8 bases between. CDR1 and CDR2 from the germline V gene are MNHEY and SVGAGI. The CDR3 runs to 14 residues. The CDR3 DNA reads TGTGCCAGCAGTCTTAGCGGCTCCTACAATGAGCAGTTCTTC. Translated, it gives CASSLSGSYNEQFF.

The chain couples TRBV6-2 or TRBV6-3 to TRBJ2-7; 10 positions match TRBD2. The CDR3 is 17 amino acids. The germline V gene encodes CDR1 MNHEY and CDR2 SVGEGT. The trim removed 2 bases at V and 4 bases at J, leaving 11 bases unmatched. The CDR3 loop is CASSYTGASGSLYEQYF. The CDR3, as DNA: TGTGCCAGCAGTTACACCGGCGCTAGCGGGAGTTTATACGAGCAGTACTTC.

This clone was seen once. This chain connects TRBV4-1 to TRBJ1-5; D gene unclear. The CDR3 spans 14 residues. V shed 2 bases and J shed 10 bases, with 15 bases lying between them. Germline V gives CDR1 MGHRA, CDR2 YSYEKL. CDR3 DNA sequence: TGCGCCAGCAGCCAAACCCCTACCTACCCTCCCCAGCATTTT. This sequence encodes CASSQTPTYPPQHF.

The chain is built from TRBV5-4 and TRBJ2-2, with TRBD2 identical over 10 bases. CDR1 and CDR2 (germline): SGHNT, YYREEE (reference sequence). This CDR3 comprises 17 residues. V dropped 6 bases and J dropped 4; count of bases not matched to a gene: 12. The CDR3 DNA is TGTGCCAGCATCTTACGGGAAAGCGGGAGGGCCACCGGGGAGCTGTTTTTT. It is translated as CASILRESGRATGELFF.

This clone was counted between two and nine times. Here the CDR3 reads CASSQEGQPQHF. The CDR3 bases are TGTGCCAGCAGCCAAGAAGGTCAGCCCCAGCATTTT. This sequence joins TRBV3-1 (or the pseudogene TRBV3-2) and TRBJ1-5; no clear D gene. CDR1 and CDR2 (germline): LGHDT, YNNKEL (reference sequence). This CDR3 is 12 amino acids long. The V and J ends lost 0 bases and 6 bases respectively, with 3 bases between them.

The chain combines TRBV28 with TRBJ2-7, with D hard to call. Germline CDR1 is MDHEN and CDR2 is SYDVKM. This CDR3 comprises 12 residues. V gave up 8 bases and J gave up 1 base, with 9 bases separating them. The CDR3 spells CASAGPSYEQYF. For the CDR3, the DNA is TGTGCCAGCGCCGGGCCATCCTACGAGCAGTACTTC.

V gene TRBV6-5 combines with J gene TRBJ2-5; 12 bases fit TRBD2. V lost 6 bases and J lost 4; bases outside the gene matches: 6. Looked up from germline, CDR1 is MNHEY and CDR2 is SVGAGI. The CDR3 totals 15 residues. DNA for the CDR3: TGTGCCAGCAGCCAAATACTAGCGGGAGGAGAGACCCAGTACTTC. It yields the protein CASSQILAGGETQYF.

The chain is built from TRBV30 and TRBJ2-5, with D unresolved. The germline CDR1 and CDR2 sequences are GTSNPN and SVGIG (reference sequence). This CDR3 has 12 amino acids. Trimming shortened V by 4 bases and J by 3 bases, and 9 bases separated the two germline ends. DNA of the CDR3: TGTGCCTGGAAGTTGGAGAAAGAGACCCAGTACTTC. Translated: CAWKLEKETQYF.

The chain recombines TRBV27 with TRBJ1-1; possibly TRBD1 for D (5 bases). This CDR3 contains 13 residues. V gave up 2 bases and J gave up 3 bases, with 7 bases separating them. The germline CDR1 and CDR2 sequences are MNHEY and SMNVEV (reference sequence). CDR3 nucleotide sequence: TGTGCCAGCAGTTTAAACAGGTACACTGAAGCTTTCTTT. Protein product: CASSLNRYTEAFF.

The V gene is TRBV27, the J gene TRBJ2-3; D may be TRBD2 (5 bases). CDR1 and CDR2 from the germline V gene are MNHEY and SMNVEV (reference sequence). V was pared by 1 base and J by 8 bases, with 13 bases between. This CDR3 is built from 14 residues. The CDR3 nucleotides are TGTGCCAGCAGTTTATTGGGGAGTATGGGTACGCAGTATTTT. It yields the protein CASSLLGSMGTQYF.

J is TRBJ1-1 and V is TRBV27; a weak D match, TRBD1 (6 bases). Germline-derived CDR1 and CDR2 are MNHEY and SMNVEV (reference sequence). The V and J ends lost 4 bases and 5 bases respectively, with 11 bases between them. The CDR3 has 13 residues. The CDR3 is CASSYKGGTEAFF. DNA of the CDR3: TGTGCCAGCAGTTATAAGGGGGGGACTGAAGCTTTCTTT.

For this clone: Compared with germline, one end of the junction differs, possibly owing to a read error. This chain links TRBV7-8 with TRBJ2-3, with TRBD2 matching 12 bases. Germline V gene sequence: CDR1 SGHVS, CDR2 FQNEAQ. The CDR3 is 17 amino acids. CDR3: CASSLAGGATSTYTQYF. The CDR3 DNA is TGTGCCAGCAGCCTAGCGGGGGGGGCGACGTCCACATATACGCAGTATTTT.

The chain links TRBV6-2 or TRBV6-3 to TRBJ1-3, with D perhaps matching TRBD1 (5 bases). V lost 2 bases to trimming and J lost 0 bases, with 14 bases between them. Per germline, CDR1 MNHEY and CDR2 SVGEGT. This CDR3 has 17 amino acids. The CDR3 loop reads CASSYASGAYSGNTIYF. CDR3 DNA: TGTGCCAGCAGTTACGCGTCTGGGGCCTACTCTGGAAACACCATATATTTT.

The chain couples TRBV12-5 to TRBJ2-5; 9 bases are shared with TRBD1. V lost 10 bases, J lost 4 bases, and 10 bases stayed unmatched. The V gene's germline CDR1 is LGHNT and CDR2 FRNRAP. This CDR3 spans 14 amino acids. DNA for the CDR3: TGTGCTATTACGGACAGGGGTGTGTTAGAGACCCAGTACTTC. Translating gives CAITDRGVLETQYF.

V gene TRBV27 combines with J gene TRBJ2-5; D gene unclear. The CDR3 runs to 11 residues. Germline V gene data show CDR1 as MNHEY and CDR2 as SMNVEV (reference sequence). The V end lost 4 bases, the J end lost 5 bases, and 5 bases lay between the germline ends. The CDR3 sequence is CASSYGETQYF. The CDR3 DNA sequence: TGTGCCAGCAGTTACGGGGAGACCCAGTACTTC.

J is TRBJ1-6 and V is TRBV27; 9 bases fit TRBD1. Losses at the gene ends were 3 bases for V and 10 bases for J; bases not matched to a gene: 7. CDR1 and CDR2 (germline): MNHEY, SMNVEV (reference sequence). CDR3 size: 15 residues. The CDR3 region is CASSFLGTGNSPLHF. The DNA of the CDR3 is TGTGCCAGCAGTTTTTTGGGGACAGGGAACTCACCCCTCCACTTT.

This sequence joins TRBV4-3 and TRBJ2-2; a possible D gene is TRBD2 (5 bases). The CDR3 covers 16 residues. Germline V gives CDR1 LGHNA, CDR2 YSLEER. V was clipped by 0 bases and J by 2 bases, with 10 bases between them. This CDR3 reads CASSQDPPGNTGELFF. The CDR3 region has the DNA TGCGCCAGCAGCCAAGACCCCCCGGGAAACACCGGGGAGCTGTTTTTT.

V usage is TRBV4-3 and J usage is TRBJ2-6, with 7 positions matching TRBD1. This CDR3 comprises 17 residues. The V gene's germline CDR1 is LGHNA and CDR2 YSLEER. V shed 8 bases, J shed 0 bases, and the junction held 10 bases outside the gene matches. DNA for the CDR3: TGCGCCAGCGGTGACAGGGTAGTGAACTCTGGGGCCAACGTCCTGACTTTC. This translates into CASGDRVVNSGANVLTF.

In this sample, this clone turned up a few times. This chain connects TRBV6-4 to TRBJ2-1, with TRBD2 matching over 7 bases. CDR3 length equals 16 residues. Germline V gene lookup returns CDR1 MRHNA and CDR2 SNTAGT. V was clipped by 4 bases and J by 2 bases; unmatched bases: 8. DNA for the CDR3: TGTGCCAGCAGTGTAGGTGCGGGAGAGGCCTACAATGAGCAGTTCTTC. Protein sequence: CASSVGAGEAYNEQFF.

The chain combines TRBV7-2 with TRBJ2-3; D may be TRBD1 or TRBD2 (5 bases each). The CDR3 covers 14 residues. The V gene lost 5 bases and the J gene lost 3 bases, with 12 bases spanning the gap. The germline gives CDR1 SGHTA, CDR2 FQGNSA. The CDR3 nucleotides read TGTGCCAGCAGCCTAGGCAGGGAGACAGATACGCAGTATTTT. Translating it yields CASSLGRETDTQYF.

CDR3 nucleotide sequence: TGTGCCAGCAGCCAAGCTCTCTTCACTGGCTACACCTTC. Translated, it gives CASSQALFTGYTF. The V gene is TRBV3-1 (or the pseudogene TRBV3-2), the J gene TRBJ1-2; no clear D. The CDR3 has 13 amino acids. V lost 1 base and J lost 7, with 10 bases in between. Germline V CDR1 and CDR2: LGHDT, YNNKEL (reference sequence).